These T cell receptor beta chains were read from a single sample in a study of T cells after posttransplantation cyclophosphamide. The table came from immunoSEQ multiplex PCR; TCRdb's copy has only in-frame clones and leaves some out. The profile shows 6,000 to 7,500 clones, approximately 90% of them singletons. This specimen was CD8+ T cells sorted from blood, taken after allogeneic stem cell transplant with posttransplant cyclophosphamide. Source of these receptors: a male patient aged 55-69 years who received an allogeneic stem cell transplant from a related donor and was CMV-positive. Among the T cells, some may be from the graft donor. Each CDR3 is given with its conserved first and last residue. The D gene is left open where the match is weak. Size is stated for part of the rows, as once, few or many counts, or as a class when the clone is expanded.

j_gene: TRBJ2-3
d_gene: TRBD2
v_gene: TRBV4-2
abundance: NA
CDR3aa: CASSQEGGGPPDTQYF
CDR3nt: TGTGCCAGCAGCCAAGAAGGCGGGGGGCCCCCAGATACGCAGTATTTT

j_gene: TRBJ2-5
d_gene: TRBD1
v_gene: TRBV10-2
abundance: NA
CDR3aa: CASSERDSGLETQYF
CDR3nt: TGCGCCAGCAGTGAGCGGGACAGTGGGTTGGAGACCCAGTACTTC

j_gene: TRBJ1-1
d_gene: NA
v_gene: TRBV4-1
abundance: NA
CDR3aa: CAGGSAMNTEAFF
CDR3nt: TGCGCCGGCGGGTCCGCCATGAACACTGAAGCTTTCTTT

j_gene: TRBJ2-7
d_gene: TRBD1
v_gene: TRBV27
abundance: NA
CDR3aa: CASSLGQMNSYEQYF
CDR3nt: TGTGCCAGCAGTTTGGGACAGATGAACTCCTACGAGCAGTACTTC

j_gene: TRBJ2-7
d_gene: NA
v_gene: TRBV7-6
abundance: NA
CDR3aa: CASSAYGSGVDEQYF
CDR3nt: TGTGCCAGCAGCGCTTACGGTTCTGGAGTAGACGAGCAGTACTTC

j_gene: TRBJ1-1
d_gene: NA
v_gene: TRBV9
abundance: NA
CDR3aa: CASSVEGETEAFF
CDR3nt: TGTGCCAGCAGCGTAGAGGGGGAAACTGAAGCTTTCTTT

j_gene: TRBJ1-2
d_gene: NA
v_gene: TRBV5-5
abundance: NA
CDR3aa: CASSTETWASGYTF
CDR3nt: TGTGCCAGCAGCACCGAAACATGGGCAAGTGGCTACACCTTC

j_gene: TRBJ1-1
d_gene: NA
v_gene: TRBV28
abundance: once
CDR3aa: CAAMVNTEAFF
CDR3nt: TGTGCCGCGATGGTGAACACTGAAGCTTTCTTT

j_gene: TRBJ2-1
d_gene: TRBD2
v_gene: TRBV7-2
abundance: few
CDR3aa: CASSELAGSSYNEQFF
CDR3nt: TGTGCCAGCAGCGAACTAGCGGGCTCCTCCTACAATGAGCAGTTCTTC

j_gene: TRBJ2-2
d_gene: TRBD1
v_gene: TRBV6-4
abundance: NA
CDR3aa: CASSDSKGGGGELFF
CDR3nt: TGTGCCAGCAGTGACTCGAAAGGGGGCGGCGGGGAGCTGTTTTTT

j_gene: TRBJ2-3
d_gene: NA
v_gene: TRBV27
abundance: NA
CDR3aa: CATLSTDTQYF
CDR3nt: TGTGCCACTCTTAGCACAGATACGCAGTATTTT

j_gene: TRBJ1-2
d_gene: NA
v_gene: TRBV2
abundance: NA
CDR3aa: CASWSVTNYGYTF
CDR3nt: TGTGCCAGCTGGTCGGTAACCAACTATGGCTACACCTTC

j_gene: TRBJ2-7
d_gene: NA
v_gene: TRBV28
abundance: NA
CDR3aa: CASSTTTEVSYEQYF
CDR3nt: TGTGCCAGCAGTACGACGACAGAGGTCTCCTACGAGCAGTACTTC

j_gene: TRBJ1-4
d_gene: NA
v_gene: TRBV9
abundance: NA
CDR3aa: CASSVGGAPGEKLFF
CDR3nt: TGTGCCAGCAGCGTAGGTGGGGCGCCGGGCGAAAAACTGTTTTTT

j_gene: TRBJ2-1
d_gene: TRBD2
v_gene: TRBV7-2
abundance: once
CDR3aa: CASSLGGGASEQFF
CDR3nt: TGTGCCAGCAGCTTGGGCGGGGGGGCCTCTGAGCAGTTCTTC

j_gene: TRBJ1-1
d_gene: NA
v_gene: TRBV30
abundance: NA
CDR3aa: CAWSVGRGTEAFF
CDR3nt: TGTGCCTGGAGTGTCGGCAGGGGCACTGAAGCTTTCTTT

j_gene: TRBJ1-5
d_gene: TRBD1
v_gene: TRBV6-6
abundance: NA
CDR3aa: CASSYSTGSYQPQHF
CDR3nt: TGTGCCAGCAGTTACTCGACAGGGAGTTATCAGCCCCAGCATTTT

j_gene: TRBJ1-2
d_gene: TRBD1
v_gene: TRBV6-5
abundance: NA
CDR3aa: CASSYSNRGFNYGYTF
CDR3nt: TGTGCCAGCAGTTACTCTAACAGGGGTTTTAACTATGGCTACACCTTC

j_gene: TRBJ2-3
d_gene: TRBD2
v_gene: TRBV13
abundance: NA
CDR3aa: CASSFPSGGPEADTQYF
CDR3nt: TGTGCCAGCAGCTTCCCTAGCGGGGGGCCGGAGGCAGATACGCAGTATTTT

j_gene: TRBJ2-5
d_gene: TRBD1
v_gene: TRBV13
abundance: NA
CDR3aa: CASSSKGAGGNLKTQYF
CDR3nt: TGTGCCAGCAGCTCCAAGGGGGCAGGGGGCAATTTGAAGACCCAGTACTTC

j_gene: TRBJ1-2
d_gene: TRBD1
v_gene: TRBV6-5
abundance: NA
CDR3aa: CASSPTGTGYGYTF
CDR3nt: TGTGCCAGCAGCCCCACCGGGACAGGGTATGGCTACACCTTC

j_gene: TRBJ1-5
d_gene: TRBD1
v_gene: TRBV4-2
abundance: NA
CDR3aa: CASSRDRVASNQPQHF
CDR3nt: TGTGCCAGCAGCCGCGACAGGGTGGCAAGCAATCAGCCCCAGCATTTT

j_gene: TRBJ1-4
d_gene: NA
v_gene: TRBV15
abundance: NA
CDR3aa: CATGAPANEKLFF
CDR3nt: TGTGCCACCGGGGCACCAGCTAATGAAAAACTGTTTTTT

j_gene: TRBJ2-3
d_gene: TRBD1
v_gene: TRBV7-6
abundance: NA
CDR3aa: CASSEGQGTDTQYF
CDR3nt: TGTGCCAGCAGCGAAGGACAGGGCACAGATACGCAGTATTTT

j_gene: TRBJ1-1
d_gene: TRBD1
v_gene: TRBV30
abundance: NA
CDR3aa: CAWSLGQGYTEAFF
CDR3nt: TGTGCCTGGAGCCTAGGACAGGGATACACTGAAGCTTTCTTT

j_gene: TRBJ2-3
d_gene: NA
v_gene: TRBV25-1
abundance: NA
CDR3aa: CASGLAGSTDTQYF
CDR3nt: TGTGCCAGTGGGTTGGCGGGTAGCACAGATACGCAGTATTTT

j_gene: TRBJ2-7
d_gene: NA
v_gene: TRBV7-6
abundance: few
CDR3aa: CASSLGASSYEQYF
CDR3nt: TGTGCCAGCAGCTTAGGCGCTAGCTCCTACGAGCAGTACTTC

j_gene: TRBJ2-7
d_gene: NA
v_gene: TRBV9
abundance: once
CDR3aa: CASSLEAASSYEQYF
CDR3nt: TGTGCCAGCAGCCTCGAGGCAGCGAGCTCCTACGAGCAGTACTTC

j_gene: TRBJ2-7
d_gene: TRBD2
v_gene: TRBV4-2
abundance: NA
CDR3aa: CASSQETGGSYEQYF
CDR3nt: TGTGCCAGCAGCCAAGAGACGGGGGGGTCCTACGAGCAGTACTTC

j_gene: TRBJ2-3
d_gene: TRBD2
v_gene: TRBV29-1
abundance: NA
CDR3aa: CSAGGGNTDTQYF
CDR3nt: TGCAGCGCCGGGGGGGGGAACACAGATACGCAGTATTTT

j_gene: TRBJ2-1
d_gene: TRBD2
v_gene: TRBV4-2
abundance: NA
CDR3aa: CASSQEKRGGSGEQFF
CDR3nt: TGTGCCAGCAGCCAAGAAAAGCGGGGGGGCTCTGGTGAGCAGTTCTTC

j_gene: TRBJ1-2
d_gene: TRBD1
v_gene: TRBV6-5
abundance: NA
CDR3aa: CASSYGEGAYGYTF
CDR3nt: TGTGCCAGCAGTTACGGAGAGGGGGCTTATGGCTACACCTTC

j_gene: TRBJ1-1
d_gene: TRBD1
v_gene: TRBV7-9
abundance: NA
CDR3aa: CASSVGQGTEAFF
CDR3nt: TGTGCCAGCAGCGTGGGACAGGGCACTGAAGCTTTCTTT

j_gene: TRBJ2-7
d_gene: TRBD2
v_gene: TRBV4-2
abundance: NA
CDR3aa: CASSRGLAESYEQYF
CDR3nt: TGTGCCAGCAGCCGCGGACTAGCGGAGAGCTACGAGCAGTACTTC

j_gene: TRBJ1-2
d_gene: TRBD1
v_gene: TRBV5-5
abundance: NA
CDR3aa: CASSLGTGYSLNYGYTF
CDR3nt: TGTGCCAGCAGCTTGGGGACAGGCTACTCCCTGAACTATGGCTACACCTTC

j_gene: TRBJ1-5
d_gene: TRBD1
v_gene: TRBV5-4
abundance: NA
CDR3aa: CASSLHRGHPVGNQPQHF
CDR3nt: TGTGCCAGCAGCTTGCACAGGGGACACCCGGTCGGCAATCAGCCCCAGCATTTT

j_gene: TRBJ2-1
d_gene: NA
v_gene: TRBV4-3
abundance: NA
CDR3aa: CASSQDQQGGNEQFF
CDR3nt: TGCGCCAGCAGCCAAGATCAGCAGGGTGGCAATGAGCAGTTCTTC

j_gene: TRBJ1-6
d_gene: NA
v_gene: TRBV5-1
abundance: few
CDR3aa: CASSPDFGGGFNSPLHF
CDR3nt: TGCGCCAGCAGCCCGGATTTCGGGGGGGGATTTAATTCACCCCTCCACTTT

j_gene: TRBJ2-7
d_gene: TRBD2
v_gene: TRBV5-4
abundance: NA
CDR3aa: CASSLSGGAYEQYF
CDR3nt: TGTGCCAGCAGCCTTAGCGGGGGGGCCTACGAGCAGTACTTC

j_gene: TRBJ2-7
d_gene: NA
v_gene: TRBV6-5
abundance: NA
CDR3aa: CASSYSGTDSYEQYF
CDR3nt: TGTGCCAGCAGTTACTCAGGTACAGACTCCTACGAGCAGTACTTC

j_gene: TRBJ1-4
d_gene: NA
v_gene: TRBV4-2
abundance: NA
CDR3aa: CASSTQYTNEKLFF
CDR3nt: TGTGCCAGCAGTACACAGTACACTAATGAAAAACTGTTTTTT

j_gene: TRBJ1-6
d_gene: TRBD1
v_gene: TRBV9
abundance: NA
CDR3aa: CASSAEGQRNSPLHF
CDR3nt: TGTGCCAGCAGCGCAGAGGGACAGCGAAATTCACCCCTCCACTTT

j_gene: TRBJ2-7
d_gene: TRBD1
v_gene: TRBV5-1
abundance: NA
CDR3aa: CASSLQPGQGNHEQYF
CDR3nt: TGCGCCAGCAGCCTTCAGCCGGGACAGGGTAACCACGAGCAGTACTTC

j_gene: TRBJ2-4
d_gene: TRBD2
v_gene: TRBV4-3
abundance: NA
CDR3aa: CASSPSGGLAKNIQYF
CDR3nt: TGCGCCAGCAGCCCTAGCGGGGGTCTAGCCAAAAACATTCAGTACTTC

j_gene: TRBJ1-6
d_gene: NA
v_gene: TRBV4-3
abundance: NA
CDR3aa: CASSQDKSGLGRSPLHF
CDR3nt: TGCGCCAGCAGCCAAGATAAGTCGGGTCTGGGGAGATCACCCCTCCACTTT

j_gene: TRBJ1-5
d_gene: TRBD1
v_gene: TRBV18
abundance: once
CDR3aa: CASTGGQGGQPQHF
CDR3nt: TGTGCCAGCACAGGGGGCCAGGGTGGGCAGCCCCAGCATTTT

j_gene: TRBJ2-1
d_gene: TRBD1
v_gene: TRBV19
abundance: NA
CDR3aa: CASSAGTGGAYNEQFF
CDR3nt: TGTGCCAGTAGTGCAGGGACAGGGGGGGCCTACAATGAGCAGTTCTTC

j_gene: TRBJ2-7
d_gene: NA
v_gene: TRBV7-9
abundance: NA
CDR3aa: CASSSSQGSDAYEQYF
CDR3nt: TGTGCCAGCAGCTCGTCACAGGGATCGGATGCCTACGAGCAGTACTTC